These 14 T cell receptor beta chains came from one sample sequenced in a study of shared clonotypes between healthy human individuals. Sequenced by immunoSEQ multiplex PCR; TCRdb stores in-frame clones only, minus some. The sample lists under 700,000 clones, approximately 95% occurring once. Naive-designated CD8 cells lacked CD45RO, were positively enriched for CCR7, and omitted terminally differentiated effector memory CD45RA+ cells. Source material: naive CD8+ T cells sorted from blood. The source of these receptors is a woman aged 30 to 39 in good health.

The V call is TRBV27, the J call TRBJ2-2; the match to TRBD1 covers 8 bases. J lost 7 bases, V lost 4 bases, and 8 bases had no gene match. The CDR3 is 15 amino acids. Germline assignment: CDR1 MNHEY and CDR2 SMNVEV (reference sequence). The CDR3 protein is CASSSDREGNGELFF. CDR3 in DNA: TGTGCCAGCAGTTCGGACAGGGAAGGGAACGGGGAGCTGTTTTTT.

V and J are TRBV2 and TRBJ1-3; the match to TRBD1 covers 9 bases. The germline V gene has CDR1 SNHLY and CDR2 FYNNEI. This CDR3 region has 19 residues. With 7 bases clipped from V and 0 bases from J, the junction kept 16 bases outside the gene matches. The CDR3 bases are TGTGCCAGCACCACCGGGACAGGGAAGGAGAGTACCTCTGGAAACACCATATATTTT. It specifies CASTTGTGKESTSGNTIYF.

The chain is built from TRBV11-1 and TRBJ2-7; 7 bases are a match to TRBD1. This CDR3 contains 15 residues. The germline gives CDR1 SGHAT, CDR2 FQDESV (reference sequence). V lost 1 base, J lost 3 bases, and 6 bases stayed unmatched. The CDR3 bases are TGTGCCAGCAGCTTAGGACAGGGTCTCCTCTACGAGCAGTACTTC. Amino acid sequence: CASSLGQGLLYEQYF.

The chain carries TRBV11-2 and TRBJ2-3; the match to TRBD2 covers 8 bases. J lost 4 bases, V lost 4 bases, and 10 bases had no gene match. CDR1 is SGHAT, CDR2 FQNNGV, per germline. The CDR3 loop spans 16 amino acids. The chain's CDR3 is CASSSISGTSADTQYF. CDR3 DNA: TGTGCCAGCAGCTCCATCTCCGGGACTAGTGCAGATACGCAGTATTTT.

The chain is built from TRBV6-5 and TRBJ2-2; 10 bases align to TRBD1. This CDR3 contains 16 residues. Trimming removed 2 bases from V and 5 bases from J; junction bases left unmatched: 5. The germline V gene has CDR1 MNHEY and CDR2 SVGAGI. DNA of the CDR3: TGTGCCAGCAGTTACGCGACAGGGGGCTCGACCGGGGAGCTGTTTTTT. Residues: CASSYATGGSTGELFF.

The chain links TRBV28 to TRBJ2-5; TRBD1 might be the D (6 bases). The J call may not be correct, given that the DNA end is closer to TRBJ2-7. Germline V CDR1 and CDR2: MDHEN, SYDVKM. There are 12 residues in the CDR3. CDR3 in amino acids: CASRGHLYEQYF. CDR3 bases: TGTGCCAGCCGGGGACACCTTTACGAGCAGTACTTC.

The chain carries TRBV28 and TRBJ2-3; D unclear. The germline V gene encodes CDR1 MDHEN and CDR2 SYDVKM. This CDR3 has 15 amino acids. Trimming removed 3 bases at V and 1 base at J, with 11 bases between. This chain's CDR3 is CASSLLVQRTDTQYF. The DNA of the CDR3 is TGTGCCAGCAGTTTGCTGGTACAGCGCACAGATACGCAGTATTTT.

V gene TRBV10-3 combines with J gene TRBJ2-7; weak D call: TRBD1 (6 bases). The CDR3 runs 13 residues. The germline CDR1 and CDR2 sequences are ENHRY and SYGVKD. The V end was cut by 3 bases, the J end by 4 bases, with 10 bases between. DNA of the CDR3: TGTGCCATCAGTGATGGACAGATTTACGAGCAGTACTTC. This encodes CAISDGQIYEQYF.

The chain recombines TRBV4-1 with TRBJ2-1; 8 nucleotides match TRBD2. Germline CDR1 MGHRA, CDR2 YSYEKL. V was clipped by 3 bases and J by 0 bases; unmatched bases: 7. The CDR3 spans 17 residues. CDR3 residues: CASSHGSGSSSYNEQFF. CDR3 bases: TGCGCCAGCAGCCATGGGAGCGGGAGTAGCTCCTACAATGAGCAGTTCTTC.

The J gene is TRBJ2-7, the V gene TRBV6-6, with unresolved D. The CDR3 loop spans 16 amino acids. In germline, CDR1 is MNHNY, CDR2 SVGAGI (reference sequence). V was cut by 5 bases and J by 3 bases, with 20 bases left in between. The DNA for the CDR3 is TGTGCCAGCAGTATCACTTCCCACGTGAATTTCTACGAGCAGTACTTC. This sequence encodes CASSITSHVNFYEQYF.

This chain links TRBV30 with TRBJ2-7; 7 bases map to TRBD2. The CDR3 is 13 amino acids. Germline V gives CDR1 GTSNPN, CDR2 SVGIG (reference sequence). Trimming took 3 bases from V and 1 from J; bases not matched to a gene: 3. The CDR3 DNA reads as TGTGCCTGGAGCATGGGGGGGTCCTACGAGCAGTACTTC. The encoded protein is CAWSMGGSYEQYF.

This chain uses TRBV6-1 with TRBJ1-2; 8 bases agree with TRBD1. The V and J ends lost 7 bases and 7 bases, in that order; junction bases with no gene match: 5. The germline CDR1 and CDR2 sequences are MNHNS and SASEGT. CDR3 length equals 12 residues. The CDR3 here is CASIGRGRGYTF. Written as DNA, the CDR3 is TGTGCCAGCATCGGCAGGGGGCGTGGCTACACCTTC.

The J gene is TRBJ2-1, the V gene TRBV28, with TRBD2 matching over 13 bases. The CDR3 loop spans 22 amino acids. Germline V lookup: CDR1 MDHEN, CDR2 SYDVKM. V gave up 4 bases and J gave up 3 bases; unmatched junction bases: 21. The CDR3 nucleotides are TGTGCCAGCAGTTCGTTACGGAAGAGGACTAGCGGGAGACAAGCGGGCTACAATGAGCAGTTCTTC. This translates into CASSSLRKRTSGRQAGYNEQFF.

This clone was seen only once. The V call is TRBV19, the J call TRBJ2-5; D is perhaps TRBD1 (5 bases). The DNA matches TRBJ2-7 better at its end, which makes the J call doubtful. CDR1 and CDR2 (germline): LNHDA, SQIVND (reference sequence). This CDR3 spans 12 amino acids. The CDR3 bases are TGTGCCAGTAGTAGTGACAGTTACGAGCAGTACTTC. Protein product: CASSSDSYEQYF.